This TCR beta chain was captured by sequencing in a study of T cell responses to AZD1222 COVID-19 vaccine. V lost 9 bases to trimming and J lost 8 bases, with 13 bases between them. From germline, CDR1 is LNHDA and CDR2 SQIVND (reference sequence). This CDR3 spans 12 amino acids. On this clone itself: Its specificity is not known.

Repertoires were generated with immunoSEQ multiplex PCR, while TCRdb's copy carries only in-frame clones and drops some. The sample comprises tens of thousands of clones, around 80% of which are singletons, and 40% to 55% rests with the top ten. Study-wide findings and caveats: Nearly half of unique spike-specific TCRs reportedly avoided B.1.351 and B.1.1.7 mutated regions.

The starting material was peripheral blood, obtained 28 days after the second AZD1222 dose. V and J are TRBV19 and TRBJ1-4; a weak D match, TRBD1 (6 bases). This TCR was recovered from an adult who received the AZD1222 COVID-19 vaccine. CDR3 coding DNA: TGTGCCAGCACCCAGGGGAGGGAAAAACTGTTTTTT. This encodes CASTQGREKLFF.